This record covers a single TCR beta chain. TCRdb re-derived calls from the PCR reads in MiXCR, one entry per CDR3 protein. The profile covers 460,000 or so distinct CDR3 sequences, with around 23% appearing a single time and around 0.76% taken by the ten largest. The record originates from a study of molecular identifiers for immune sequencing clone quantification. The CDR3 runs 15 residues. The junction had 7 bases not matched to a gene; V was cut back by 3 bases and J by 6 bases. The V gene's germline CDR1 is SGHDT and CDR2 YYEEEE. Sequencing used naive CD8+ T cells from blood, with Jurkat cell RNA spiked in. Stated subset: FACS-sorted CD8+CD4-CCR7+CD45RA+ naive T cells. The J gene is TRBJ1-5, the V gene TRBV5-6; the match to TRBD1 covers 9 bases. This clonotype was sampled from a human donor in good health. Some libraries in this study had Jurkat cell RNA spiked in. This chain's CDR3 is CASSWGQGFGQPQHF. The CDR3, as DNA: TGTGCCAGCAGCTGGGGACAGGGTTTTGGTCAGCCCCAGCATTTT.